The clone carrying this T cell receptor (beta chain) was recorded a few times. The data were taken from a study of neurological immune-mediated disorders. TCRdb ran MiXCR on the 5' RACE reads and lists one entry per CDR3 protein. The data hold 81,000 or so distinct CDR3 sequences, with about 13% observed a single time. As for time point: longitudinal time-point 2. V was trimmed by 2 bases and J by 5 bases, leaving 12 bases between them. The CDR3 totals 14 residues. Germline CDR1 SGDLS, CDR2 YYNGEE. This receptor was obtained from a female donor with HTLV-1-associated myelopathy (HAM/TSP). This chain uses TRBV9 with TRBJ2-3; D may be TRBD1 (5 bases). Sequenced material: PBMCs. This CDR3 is CASSVRPREDTQYF. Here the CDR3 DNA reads TGTGCCAGCAGCGTCCGCCCCAGGGAAGATACGCAGTATTTT.